Given below is one T cell receptor beta chain in context. Its target is not known. The data belong to a study of cytomegalovirus exposure and HLA in healthy donors. Study context: Samples from HLA-typed donors yielded around 85 million unique TCRs in an early data release. Study observations and caveats: The CMV antigen specificity of a few CMV-associated chains was confirmed through in vitro analysis.

PCR was performed using 60 Vbeta and 13 Jbeta primers. Measured with immunoSEQ multiplex PCR; TCRdb has only the in-frame clones, and not every one. The table lists some 200,000 clones, 60% to 80% of them singletons, with 1.5% to 2% in the top ten. Each donor was healthy, and each was a bone marrow donor. Unrecorded immune exposures were likely, despite nominal health at sampling. V shed 4 bases and J shed 0 bases, with 9 bases lying between them. CDR3 length: 14 amino acids. CDR1 is MNHEY, CDR2 SMNVEV, per germline (reference sequence). The sample comprised PBMCs. This chain links TRBV27 with TRBJ1-1, with a tentative D call TRBD1 (6 bases). The receptor comes from a man younger than 30 in good health and CMV-seronegative. This CDR3 is CASSSGHLNTEAFF. DNA of the CDR3: TGTGCCAGCAGTTCGGGACACTTGAACACTGAAGCTTTCTTT.